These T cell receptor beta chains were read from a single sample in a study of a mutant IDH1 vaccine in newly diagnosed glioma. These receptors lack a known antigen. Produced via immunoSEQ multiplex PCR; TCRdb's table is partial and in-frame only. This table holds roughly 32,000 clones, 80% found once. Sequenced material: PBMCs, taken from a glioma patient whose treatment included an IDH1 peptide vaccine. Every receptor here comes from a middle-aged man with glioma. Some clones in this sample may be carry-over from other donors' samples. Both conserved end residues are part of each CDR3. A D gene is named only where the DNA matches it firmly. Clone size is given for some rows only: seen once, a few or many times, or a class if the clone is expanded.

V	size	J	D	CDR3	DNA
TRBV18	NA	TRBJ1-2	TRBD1	CASSPEGGAGGYTF	TGTGCCAGCTCACCAGAAGGGGGCGCAGGTGGCTACACCTTC
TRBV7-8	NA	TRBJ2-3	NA	CASSSQGTDTQYF	TGTGCCAGCAGCTCCCAGGGCACAGATACGCAGTATTTT
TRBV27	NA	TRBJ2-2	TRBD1	CASSLTGEGTGELFF	TGTGCCAGCAGTTTAACAGGGGAAGGAACCGGGGAGCTGTTTTTT
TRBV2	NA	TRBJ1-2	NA	CASSVYSNYGYTF	TGTGCCAGCAGTGTCTACTCCAACTATGGCTACACCTTC
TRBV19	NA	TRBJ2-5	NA	CASRPQAQETQYF	TGTGCCAGTAGACCCCAGGCTCAAGAGACCCAGTACTTC
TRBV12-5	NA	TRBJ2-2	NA	CASGGLGGELFF	TGTGCTAGTGGGGGCTTAGGCGGGGAGCTGTTTTTT
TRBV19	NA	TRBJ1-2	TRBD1	CASRLQGAHGYTF	TGTGCCAGTAGGCTACAGGGGGCGCATGGCTACACCTTC
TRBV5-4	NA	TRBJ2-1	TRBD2	CASSGETSGDNEQFF	TGTGCCAGCAGCGGGGAGACTAGCGGGGACAATGAGCAGTTCTTC
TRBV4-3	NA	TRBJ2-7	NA	CASSQGLPPGEQYF	TGCGCCAGCAGCCAAGGCCTTCCCCCTGGGGAGCAGTACTTC
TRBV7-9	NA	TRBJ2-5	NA	CASSWLDRHQGSQETQYF	TGTGCCAGCAGCTGGTTGGACCGCCATCAGGGGTCCCAAGAGACCCAGTACTTC
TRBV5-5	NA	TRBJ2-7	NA	CASSFQDRYEQYF	TGTGCCAGCAGCTTTCAGGATAGGTACGAGCAGTACTTC
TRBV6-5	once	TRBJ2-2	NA	CASRSTAAGELFF	TGTGCCAGTAGATCAACGGCTGCCGGGGAGCTGTTTTTT
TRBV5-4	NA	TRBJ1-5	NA	CASSGRQNSNQPQHF	TGTGCCAGCAGCGGACGACAGAATAGCAATCAGCCCCAGCATTTT
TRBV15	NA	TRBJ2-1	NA	CATSRGPGTGNEQFF	TGTGCCACCAGCAGGGGCCCGGGAACGGGGAATGAGCAGTTCTTC
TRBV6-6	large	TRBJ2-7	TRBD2	CASTPGLAGGRYEQYF	TGTGCCAGCACTCCGGGACTAGCGGGGGGGCGCTACGAGCAGTACTTC
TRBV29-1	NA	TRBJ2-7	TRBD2	CSASGMREGPGYEQYF	TGCAGCGCCTCAGGTATGCGGGAGGGCCCGGGCTACGAGCAGTACTTC
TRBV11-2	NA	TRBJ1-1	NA	CASSLGLFPEAFF	TGTGCCAGCAGCTTAGGGTTATTCCCTGAAGCTTTCTTT
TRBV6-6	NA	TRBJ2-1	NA	CASSYDGRNNEQFF	TGTGCCAGCAGTTACGATGGGCGCAATAATGAGCAGTTCTTC
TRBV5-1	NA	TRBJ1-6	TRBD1	CASSLGGGQGNSPLHF	TGCGCCAGCAGCTTGGGAGGAGGACAGGGGAATTCACCCCTCCACTTT
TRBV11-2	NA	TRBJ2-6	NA	CASSLGGQGANVLTF	TGTGCCAGCAGCTTGGGGGGCCAAGGGGCCAACGTCCTGACTTTC
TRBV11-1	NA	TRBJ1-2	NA	CASSSRWARQNGYTF	TGTGCCAGCAGCTCACGATGGGCCCGTCAGAATGGCTACACCTTC
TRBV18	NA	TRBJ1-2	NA	CASSPSESGLLYGYTF	TGTGCCAGCTCACCCTCGGAGTCAGGTTTACTCTATGGCTACACCTTC
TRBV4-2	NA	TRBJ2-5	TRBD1	CASSRVPGTGYQETQYF	TGTGCCAGCAGCCGGGTTCCCGGGACAGGGTACCAAGAGACCCAGTACTTC
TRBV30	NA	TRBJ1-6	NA	CAWSVIQGISPLHF	TGTGCCTGGAGTGTTATTCAGGGCATTTCACCCCTCCACTTT
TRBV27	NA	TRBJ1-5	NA	CASSLHPRDSNQPQHF	TGTGCCAGCAGTCTCCACCCCCGGGATAGCAATCAGCCCCAGCATTTT
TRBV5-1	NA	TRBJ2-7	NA	CASSLEQIRSSYEQYF	TGCGCCAGCAGCTTGGAACAGATAAGAAGCTCCTACGAGCAGTACTTC
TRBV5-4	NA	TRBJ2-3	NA	CASRKGIVVGDTSTDTQYF	TGTGCCAGCAGAAAGGGGATCGTGGTTGGGGACACTAGCACAGATACGCAGTATTTT
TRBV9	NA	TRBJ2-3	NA	CASSEPVDSDTQYF	TGTGCCAGCAGCGAGCCGGTCGATTCGGATACGCAGTATTTT
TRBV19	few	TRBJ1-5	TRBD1	CASSKDRGYQPQHF	TGTGCCAGTAGCAAAGACAGGGGCTATCAGCCCCAGCATTTT
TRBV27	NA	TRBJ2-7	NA	CASSFLAGTYEQYF	TGTGCCAGCAGTTTTCTTGCAGGGACGTACGAGCAGTACTTC
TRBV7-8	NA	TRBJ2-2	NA	CASSFTYGTSNTGELFF	TGTGCCAGCAGCTTCACGTATGGGACATCGAACACCGGGGAGCTGTTTTTT
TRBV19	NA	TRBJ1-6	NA	CASSIRDPASPLHF	TGTGCCAGTAGTATCCGGGATCCCGCTTCACCCCTCCACTTT
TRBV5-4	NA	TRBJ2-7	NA	CASSFGAHEQYF	TGTGCCAGCAGCTTTGGGGCCCACGAGCAGTACTTC
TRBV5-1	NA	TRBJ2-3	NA	CASSSGTFTDTQYF	TGCGCCAGCAGCTCAGGGACCTTCACAGATACGCAGTATTTT
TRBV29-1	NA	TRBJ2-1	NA	CSVGGGVGSYNEQFF	TGCAGCGTTGGAGGGGGGGTTGGGTCCTACAATGAGCAGTTCTTC
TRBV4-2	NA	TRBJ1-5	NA	CASSLGLNQPQHF	TGTGCCAGCAGCTTGGGCTTGAATCAGCCCCAGCATTTT
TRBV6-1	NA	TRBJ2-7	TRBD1	CASSSGTGLDEQYF	TGTGCCAGCAGTTCCGGGACAGGTCTTGACGAGCAGTACTTC
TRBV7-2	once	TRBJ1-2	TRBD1	CASSPISGTAYGYTF	TGTGCCAGCAGCCCAATTTCCGGGACAGCTTATGGCTACACCTTC
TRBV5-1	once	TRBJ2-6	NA	CASSFGGAGPGANVLTF	TGCGCCAGCAGCTTCGGCGGGGCGGGACCTGGGGCCAACGTCCTGACTTTC
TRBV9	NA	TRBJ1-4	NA	CASSVGNANEKLFF	TGTGCCAGCAGCGTAGGGAATGCTAATGAAAAACTGTTTTTT
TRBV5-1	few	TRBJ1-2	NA	CASSLRGGSATSQRGYGYTF	TGCGCCAGCAGCTTGAGGGGGGGTTCCGCGACATCTCAAAGGGGCTATGGCTACACCTTC
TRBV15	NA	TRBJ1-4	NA	CATSSGATNEKLFF	TGTGCCACCAGCAGTGGTGCAACTAATGAAAAACTGTTTTTT
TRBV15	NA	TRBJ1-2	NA	CATRPSPTANYGYTF	TGTGCCACCAGACCGAGTCCCACAGCTAACTATGGCTACACCTTC
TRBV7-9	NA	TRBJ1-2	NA	CASSLDPRAGGYTF	TGTGCCAGCAGCTTAGATCCACGAGCGGGAGGCTACACCTTC
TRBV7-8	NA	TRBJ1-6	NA	CASSLEVRNSPLHF	TGTGCCAGCAGCTTAGAGGTCCGTAATTCACCCCTCCACTTT
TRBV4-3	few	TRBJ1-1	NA	CASSRRSETEAFF	TGCGCCAGCAGCCGAAGGTCTGAGACTGAAGCTTTCTTT
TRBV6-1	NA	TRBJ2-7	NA	CASSEVTGRGYEQYF	TGTGCCAGCAGTGAAGTAACAGGTAGGGGCTACGAGCAGTACTTC